The 26 T cell receptor beta chains below come from one sample, sequenced in a study of T cells in Graves' hyperthyroidism and ophthalmopathy. Amplified TCR beta CDR3 regions came from RNA transcripts. The TCR CDR3 was amplified in a first-round RT-PCR using the HTBI primer set. TCRdb itself ran the multiplex PCR reads through MiXCR, one entry per CDR3 protein. This sample has around 540,000 distinct CDR3 sequences, with around 15% found just once. What was sequenced was blood. The receptors were gathered from a woman between 25 and 40 years old with Graves' ophthalmopathy.

The J gene is TRBJ2-1, the V gene TRBV4-1; a possible D gene is TRBD1 (6 bases). V lost 4 bases and J lost 8, with 12 bases in between. Germline V CDR1 and CDR2: MGHRA, YSYEKL. The CDR3 consists of 13 residues. The CDR3 DNA reads as TGCGCCAGCAGCCCACAGGGTAGGGATGAGCAGTTCTTC. Residues: CASSPQGRDEQFF.

This clonotype was seen only a few times. The chain combines TRBV7-2 with TRBJ2-7; D ambiguous. The V and J ends lost 5 bases and 4 bases respectively, with 12 bases between them. Germline values: CDR1 SGHTA, CDR2 FQGNSA. This CDR3 spans 13 amino acids. The DNA of the CDR3 is TGTGCCAGCAGCGAGACGGGCCTTTACGAGCAGTACTTC. This encodes CASSETGLYEQYF.

This clonotype appeared many times. J is TRBJ2-5 and V is TRBV12-3 or TRBV12-4, with a weak D call TRBD2 (5 bases). Trimming pared 6 bases from V and 2 bases from J, leaving 16 bases between. The CDR3 loop spans 15 amino acids. The CDR3 DNA reads as TGTGCCAGCAGCCCTCCGGCGGGCTCTCAAGAGACCCAGTACTTC. It specifies CASSPPAGSQETQYF.

This chain links TRBV6-6 with TRBJ1-2, with 11 bases identical to TRBD1. Trimming removed 0 bases from V and 8 bases from J; junction bases left unmatched: 11. This CDR3 is built from 17 residues. Germline V gives CDR1 MNHNY, CDR2 SVGAGI (reference sequence). This CDR3 is CASSYSEWTGGGGGYTF. The CDR3 coding sequence is TGTGCCAGCAGTTACTCGGAGTGGACAGGGGGCGGCGGGGGCTACACCTTC.

This clonotype was detected only a few times. The rearrangement links TRBV20-1 to TRBJ2-1; 11 bases map to TRBD2. The V and J ends lost 5 bases and 8 bases, in that order; junction bases with no gene match: 11. This CDR3 has 15 residues. The germline V gene encodes CDR1 DFQATT and CDR2 SNEGSKA (reference sequence). CDR3 protein: CSAGVPGLAAHEQFF. The CDR3 coding sequence is TGCAGTGCTGGGGTACCGGGACTAGCGGCCCATGAGCAGTTCTTC.

This clonotype has at least ten counts. The J gene is TRBJ2-5, the V gene TRBV20-1; D unresolved. Trimming removed 3 bases at V and 4 bases at J, with 12 bases between. Germline CDR1 is DFQATT and CDR2 is SNEGSKA (reference sequence). CDR3 length: 13 amino acids. The CDR3 DNA sequence: TGCAGTGCTAGGATACCGCCTCGAGAGACCCAGTACTTC. Its translation: CSARIPPRETQYF.

At least ten counts were recorded for this clonotype. The CDR3 sequence: CASSLRTSGRGWETQYF. As DNA, the CDR3 is TGTGCCAGCAGCCTAAGGACTAGCGGGAGGGGATGGGAGACCCAGTACTTC. This chain joins TRBV3-1 and TRBJ2-5, with 15 bases identical to TRBD2. Germline CDR1 LGHDT, CDR2 YNNKEL (reference sequence). V gave up 4 bases and J gave up 5 bases; unmatched junction bases: 8. The CDR3 contains 17 residues.

This clonotype was detected ten times or more. The chain has TRBV2 and TRBJ2-2, with D possibly TRBD2 on 5 matching bases. Trimming pared 0 bases from V and 1 base from J, leaving 9 bases between. The CDR3 is made up of 16 amino acids. CDR1 SNHLY and CDR2 FYNNEI come from the germline V gene. The CDR3, as DNA: TGTGCCAGCAGTGAAGCGCGAGGGTGGAACACCGGGGAGCTGTTTTTT. It yields the protein CASSEARGWNTGELFF.

For this clonotype: In this CDR3 the conserved last residue, phenylalanine or tryptophan, is missing, so a read error is likely. Written as DNA, the CDR3 is TGTGCCAGCAGCCCCTCCGCGGGACGCACAGATACGCAGTATCTT. Protein: CASSPSAGRTDTQYL. The chain employs TRBV7-9 and TRBJ2-3; possibly TRBD2 for D (6 bases). This CDR3 region has 15 residues. CDR1 is SEHNR and CDR2 is FQNEAQ in the germline V gene (reference sequence). V was shortened by 5 bases and J by 1 base, with 13 bases between the two germline ends.

The sample holds many counts of this clonotype. V is TRBV29-1 and J is TRBJ2-7; 11 nucleotides line up with TRBD1. Germline V lookup: CDR1 SQVTM, CDR2 ANQGSEA. With V trimmed by 5 bases and J by 3 bases, 9 bases remained unmatched. This CDR3 has 15 amino acids. The CDR3 DNA is TGCAGCGTTTATTGGGCTGGGACAGGGGGCTACGAGCAGTACTTC. Amino acid sequence: CSVYWAGTGGYEQYF.

The rearrangement uses TRBV7-6 and TRBJ2-4; no clear D. This CDR3 comprises 13 residues. The ends were cut back, 8 bases at V and 0 bases at J, with 8 bases in the middle. Looked up from germline, CDR1 is SGHVS and CDR2 is FNYEAQ. CDR3 in amino acids: CASSSLAKNIQYF. CDR3 DNA: TGTGCCAGCTCCTCCCTAGCCAAAAACATTCAGTACTTC.

The chain links TRBV14 to TRBJ2-5; 8 bases agree with TRBD1. Germline CDR1 and CDR2: SGHDN and FVKESK. V lost 1 base to trimming and J lost 7 bases; unmatched junction nucleotides: 11. This CDR3 is 16 amino acids long. The CDR3 sequence is CASSQAGQGRFGTQYF. CDR3 in DNA: TGTGCCAGCAGCCAAGCCGGACAGGGCCGATTTGGGACCCAGTACTTC. Full variable domain (remainder filled in from reference TRBV14 and TRBJ2-5): EAGVTQFPSHSVIEKGQTVTLRCDPISGHDNLYWYRRVMGKEIKFLLHFVKESKQDESGMPNNRFLAERTGGTYSTLKVQPAELEDSGVYFCASSQAGQGRFGTQYFGPGTRLLVL.

There are a few counts of this clonotype. The CDR3: CASSAHPGSLQTQYF. The CDR3 DNA is TGTGCCAGCAGCGCCCACCCAGGGTCGTTACAGACCCAGTACTTC. V gene TRBV7-2 combines with J gene TRBJ2-5, with D possibly matching TRBD1 (5 bases). V gave up 5 bases and J gave up 6 bases, with 19 bases separating them. The germline V gene encodes CDR1 SGHTA and CDR2 FQGNSA. This CDR3 region has 15 residues.

This clonotype came up many times. CDR3 nucleotide sequence: TGCAGTGCGCTAGCGGGAGGGCCTGAGGAAGAGCAGTACTTC. This sequence encodes CSALAGGPEEEQYF. This rearrangement joins TRBV20-1 to TRBJ2-7; 12 bases match TRBD2. V lost 6 bases and J lost 7; bases outside the gene matches: 10. This CDR3 contains 14 residues. CDR1 DFQATT and CDR2 SNEGSKA come from the germline V gene (reference sequence).

In its sample, this clonotype was seen a few times. This chain links TRBV15 with TRBJ2-1; 13 bases are shared with TRBD2. Germline V lookup: CDR1 LNHNV, CDR2 YYDKDF (reference sequence). The junction had 0 bases not matched to a gene; V was cut back by 1 base and J by 6 bases. The CDR3 has 15 residues. CDR3 sequence (DNA): TGTGCCACCAGCAGAGGGACTAGCGGGAGCAATGAGCAGTTCTTC. Protein product: CATSRGTSGSNEQFF.

The table lists this clonotype with many counts. This chain connects TRBV7-2 to TRBJ2-3, with 9 bases identical to TRBD2. CDR3 size: 15 residues. From germline, CDR1 is SGHTA and CDR2 FQGNSA. V gave up 2 bases and J gave up 6 bases; unmatched junction bases: 6. The CDR3 loop is CASSLTLAGRDTQYF. The CDR3 region has the DNA TGTGCCAGCAGCTTAACCCTAGCGGGGCGGGATACGCAGTATTTT.

The chain combines TRBV24-1 with TRBJ2-7; 7 nucleotides line up with TRBD1. The CDR3 is made up of 15 amino acids. With V trimmed by 2 bases and J by 0 bases, 3 bases remained unmatched. The germline gives CDR1 KGHDR, CDR2 SFDVKD. DNA of the CDR3: TGTGCCACCAGTGATTCCCGACAGGGCTCCTACGAGCAGTACTTC. This sequence encodes CATSDSRQGSYEQYF.

This clonotype has at least ten counts. The chain joins TRBV28 to TRBJ2-3; D possibly corresponds to TRBD2 (6 bases). The CDR3 is made up of 12 amino acids. Between the trimmed V and J ends, which lost 7 bases and 6 bases, there was a span of 11 bases. Germline values: CDR1 MDHEN, CDR2 SYDVKM. As DNA, the CDR3 is TGTGCCAGCAACGGGAGCCCCGATACGCAGTATTTT. It yields the protein CASNGSPDTQYF.

This clonotype was counted at least ten times. V gene TRBV20-1 combines with J gene TRBJ1-2, with 7 nucleotides matching TRBD1. CDR3 size: 15 residues. Germline V gene sequence: CDR1 DFQATT, CDR2 SNEGSKA (reference sequence). Germline trimming cut 1 base from V and 1 base from J; bases unmatched to any gene: 6. The CDR3 spells CSARASTGDNYGYTF. The CDR3 DNA is TGCAGTGCTAGAGCTTCAACAGGGGATAACTATGGCTACACCTTC.

This clonotype has a handful of counts. The chain carries TRBV24-1 and TRBJ2-6; 7 bases are shared with TRBD1. CDR3 length: 15 residues. The germline CDR1 and CDR2 sequences are KGHDR and SFDVKD. V shed 6 bases and J 4 bases; nucleotides not matched to a gene: 5. The CDR3 coding sequence is TGTGCCACCAGTCAGACAGGGAACGGGGCCAACGTCCTGACTTTC. This codes for CATSQTGNGANVLTF.

The chain couples TRBV4-1 to TRBJ1-1; 8 bases agree with TRBD1. V lost 6 bases to trimming and J lost 7 bases; unmatched junction nucleotides: 7. From germline, CDR1 is MGHRA and CDR2 YSYEKL. CDR3 size: 13 residues. CDR3 nucleotides: TGCGCCAGCAGGATCGGGACAGGAGGTGAAGCTTTCTTT. It yields the protein CASRIGTGGEAFF.

In this sample, this clonotype turned up once. This chain connects TRBV4-3 to TRBJ2-7, with D perhaps matching TRBD2 (6 bases). This CDR3 is built from 14 residues. Germline CDR1 LGHNA, CDR2 YSLEER. Trimming took off 4 bases at V and 6 bases at J, with 16 bases between the two ends. Written as DNA, the CDR3 is TGCGCCAGCAGCCCTAGACTCGGGGGTGTCGAGCAGTACTTC. Its translation is CASSPRLGGVEQYF.

V and J are TRBV28 and TRBJ2-3, with a weak D call TRBD1 (6 bases). V was cut by 5 bases and J by 0 bases, with 15 bases left in between. This CDR3 contains 16 residues. The V gene's germline CDR1 is MDHEN and CDR2 SYDVKM. The CDR3 loop reads CASSRTQGRSTDTQYF. Written as DNA, the CDR3 is TGTGCCAGCAGTAGAACACAGGGTAGGAGCACAGATACGCAGTATTTT.

This clonotype was seen a few times. The chain links TRBV20-1 to TRBJ2-2, with 7 bases that match TRBD2. The V segment lost 3 bases and the J segment 1 base; nucleotides outside the gene matches: 5. There are 15 residues in the CDR3. Germline lookup yields CDR1 DFQATT and CDR2 SNEGSKA (reference sequence). The CDR3 bases are TGCAGTGCTAGTGAAGCGGGACTGAACACCGGGGAGCTGTTTTTT. Residues: CSASEAGLNTGELFF.

V and J are TRBV28 and TRBJ2-4; 7 bases fit TRBD1. The V segment lost 1 base and the J segment 8 bases; nucleotides outside the gene matches: 8. Germline CDR1 MDHEN, CDR2 SYDVKM. This CDR3 has 15 amino acids. The CDR3 sequence: CASSLFGNRGDIQYF. Here the CDR3 DNA reads TGTGCCAGCAGTTTATTTGGGAACAGGGGAGACATTCAGTACTTC.

In this sample, this clonotype turned up many times. The chain links TRBV3-1 to TRBJ1-1; possible D gene TRBD1, 6 bases. Germline lookup yields CDR1 LGHDT and CDR2 YNNKEL (reference sequence). This CDR3 is 14 amino acids long. Trimming cost V 4 bases and J 5 bases, with 14 bases left between them. The CDR3 bases are TGTGCCAGCAGCCTGGGGTGGGGGGCAACTGAAGCTTTCTTT. Its translation is CASSLGWGATEAFF.